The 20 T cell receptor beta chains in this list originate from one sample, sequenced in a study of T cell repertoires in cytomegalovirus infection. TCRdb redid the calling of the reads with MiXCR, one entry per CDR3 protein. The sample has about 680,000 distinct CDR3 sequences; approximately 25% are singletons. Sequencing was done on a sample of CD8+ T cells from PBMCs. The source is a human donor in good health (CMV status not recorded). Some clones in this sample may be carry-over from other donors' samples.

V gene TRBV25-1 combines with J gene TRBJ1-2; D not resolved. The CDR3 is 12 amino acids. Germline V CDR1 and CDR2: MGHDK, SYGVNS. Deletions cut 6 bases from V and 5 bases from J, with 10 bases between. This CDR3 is CASSNPGYGYTF. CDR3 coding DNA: TGTGCCAGCAGCAATCCAGGTTATGGCTACACCTTC.

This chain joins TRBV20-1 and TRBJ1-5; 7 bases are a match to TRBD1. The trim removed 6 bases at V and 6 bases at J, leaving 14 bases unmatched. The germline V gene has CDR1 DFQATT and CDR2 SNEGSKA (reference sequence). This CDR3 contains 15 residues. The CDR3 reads CSAKVITGDRQPQHF. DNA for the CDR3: TGCAGTGCAAAGGTTATAACAGGGGATCGTCAGCCCCAGCATTTT.

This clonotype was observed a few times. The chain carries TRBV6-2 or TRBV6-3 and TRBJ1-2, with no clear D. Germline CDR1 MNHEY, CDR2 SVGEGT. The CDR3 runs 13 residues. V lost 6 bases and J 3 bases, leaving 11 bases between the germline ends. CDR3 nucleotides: TGTGCCAGCAGCGGAAACAATTACTATGGCTACACCTTC. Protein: CASSGNNYYGYTF.

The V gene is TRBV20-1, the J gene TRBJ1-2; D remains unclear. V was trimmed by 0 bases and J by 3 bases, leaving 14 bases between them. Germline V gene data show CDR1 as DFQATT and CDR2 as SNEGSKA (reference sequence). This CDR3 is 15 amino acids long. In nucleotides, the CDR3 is TGCAGTGCTAGAGATCATAGGGATACGTACTATGGCTACACCTTC. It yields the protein CSARDHRDTYYGYTF.

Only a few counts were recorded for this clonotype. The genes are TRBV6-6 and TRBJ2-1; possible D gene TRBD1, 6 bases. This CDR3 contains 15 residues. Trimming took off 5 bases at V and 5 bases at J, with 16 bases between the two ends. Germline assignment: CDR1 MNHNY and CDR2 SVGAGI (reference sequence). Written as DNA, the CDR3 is TGTGCCAGCAGTGATCAGGGGCTGGCCGACAATGAGCAGTTCTTC. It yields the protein CASSDQGLADNEQFF.

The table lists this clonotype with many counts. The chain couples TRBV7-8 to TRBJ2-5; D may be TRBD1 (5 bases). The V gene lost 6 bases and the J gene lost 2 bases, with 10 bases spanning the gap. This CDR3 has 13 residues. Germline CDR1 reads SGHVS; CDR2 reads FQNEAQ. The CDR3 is CASRARGQETQYF. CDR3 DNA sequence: TGTGCCAGCAGGGCTAGGGGTCAAGAGACCCAGTACTTC.

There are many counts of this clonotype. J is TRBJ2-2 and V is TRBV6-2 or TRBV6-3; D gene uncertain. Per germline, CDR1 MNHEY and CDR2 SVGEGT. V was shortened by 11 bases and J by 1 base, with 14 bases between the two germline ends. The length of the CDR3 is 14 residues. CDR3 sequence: CAGRVYKNTGELFF. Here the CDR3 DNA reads TGTGCCGGAAGGGTTTACAAGAACACCGGGGAGCTGTTTTTT.

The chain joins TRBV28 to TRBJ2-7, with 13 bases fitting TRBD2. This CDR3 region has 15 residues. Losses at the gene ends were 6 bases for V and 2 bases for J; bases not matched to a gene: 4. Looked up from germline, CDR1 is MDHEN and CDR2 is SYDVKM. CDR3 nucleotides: TGTGCCAGCAGCTGGGGACTAGCGGGGACCTACGAGCAGTACGTC. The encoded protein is CASSWGLAGTYEQYV.

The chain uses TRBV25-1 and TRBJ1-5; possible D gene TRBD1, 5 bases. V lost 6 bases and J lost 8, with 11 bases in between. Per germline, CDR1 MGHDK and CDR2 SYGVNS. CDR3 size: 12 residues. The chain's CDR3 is CASRGPREPQHF. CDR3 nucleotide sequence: TGTGCCAGCAGGGGACCCCGTGAGCCCCAGCATTTT.

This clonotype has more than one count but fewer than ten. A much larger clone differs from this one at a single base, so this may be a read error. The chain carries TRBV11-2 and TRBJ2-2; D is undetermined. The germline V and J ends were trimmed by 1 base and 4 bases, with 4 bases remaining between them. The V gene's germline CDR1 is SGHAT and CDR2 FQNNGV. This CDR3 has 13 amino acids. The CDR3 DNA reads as TGTGCCAGCAGCTTAGTTTTCACCGGGGAGCTGTTTTTT. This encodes CASSLVFTGELFF.

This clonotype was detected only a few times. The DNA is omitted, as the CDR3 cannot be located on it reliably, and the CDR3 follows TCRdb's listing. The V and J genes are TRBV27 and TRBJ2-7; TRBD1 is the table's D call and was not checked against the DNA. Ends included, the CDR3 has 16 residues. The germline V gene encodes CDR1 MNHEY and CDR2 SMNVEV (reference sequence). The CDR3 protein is CASSTSGQGVSYEQYF.

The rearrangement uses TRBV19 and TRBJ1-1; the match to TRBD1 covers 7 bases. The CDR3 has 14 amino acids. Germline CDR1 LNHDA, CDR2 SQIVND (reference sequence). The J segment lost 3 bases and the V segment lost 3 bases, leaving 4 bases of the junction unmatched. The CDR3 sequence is CASSISQGDTEAFF. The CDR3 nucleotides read TGTGCCAGTAGTATTTCTCAGGGGGACACTGAAGCTTTCTTT. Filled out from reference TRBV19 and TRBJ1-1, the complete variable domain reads DGGITQSPKYLFRKEGQNVTLSCEQNLNHDAMYWYRQDPGQGLRLIYYSQIVNDFQKGDIAEGYSVSREKKESFPLTVTSAQKNPTAFYLCASSISQGDTEAFFGQGTRLTVV.

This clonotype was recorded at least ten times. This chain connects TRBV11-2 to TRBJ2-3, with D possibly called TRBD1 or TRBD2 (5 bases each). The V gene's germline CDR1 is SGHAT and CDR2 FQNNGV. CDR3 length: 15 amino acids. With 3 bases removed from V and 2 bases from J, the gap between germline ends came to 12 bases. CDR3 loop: CASSFSGTVTDTQYF. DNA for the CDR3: TGTGCCAGCAGCTTCTCCGGGACGGTCACAGATACGCAGTATTTT.

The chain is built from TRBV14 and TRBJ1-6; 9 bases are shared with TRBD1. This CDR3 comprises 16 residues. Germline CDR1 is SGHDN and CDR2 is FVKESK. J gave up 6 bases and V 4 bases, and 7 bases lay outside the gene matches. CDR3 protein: CASSPLGQGFNSPLHF. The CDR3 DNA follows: TGTGCCAGCAGCCCCCTTGGACAGGGGTTTAATTCACCCCTCCACTTT. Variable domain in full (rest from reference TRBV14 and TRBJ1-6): EAGVTQFPSHSVIEKGQTVTLRCDPISGHDNLYWYRRVMGKEIKFLLHFVKESKQDESGMPNNRFLAERTGGTYSTLKVQPAELEDSGVYFCASSPLGQGFNSPLHFGNGTRLTVT.

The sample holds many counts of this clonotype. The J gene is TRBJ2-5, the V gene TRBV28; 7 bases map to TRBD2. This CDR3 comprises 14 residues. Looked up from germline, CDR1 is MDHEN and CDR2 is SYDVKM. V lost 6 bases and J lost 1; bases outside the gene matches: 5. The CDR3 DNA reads TGTGCCAGCAGCGAAGCGGGACCCCAAGAGACCCAGTACTTC. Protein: CASSEAGPQETQYF.

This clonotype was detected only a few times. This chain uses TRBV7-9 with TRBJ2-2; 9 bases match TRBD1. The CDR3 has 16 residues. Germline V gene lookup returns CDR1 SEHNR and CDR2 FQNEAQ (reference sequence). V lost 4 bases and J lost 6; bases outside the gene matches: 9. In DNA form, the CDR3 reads TGTGCCAGCAGCTCAACGGGACAGGGAATGCCCGGGGAGCTGTTTTTT. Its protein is CASSSTGQGMPGELFF.

CDR3 loop: CASSPRQGAGEQYF. The CDR3, as DNA: TGTGCCAGCAGCCCCCGACAGGGGGCCGGCGAGCAGTACTTC. This chain connects TRBV7-6 to TRBJ2-7, with 10 positions matching TRBD1. This CDR3 is built from 14 residues. V trimming: 5 bases; J trimming: 6 bases; junction bases outside the gene matches: 7. Germline V CDR1 and CDR2: SGHVS, FNYEAQ.

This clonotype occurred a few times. The CDR3 protein is CASSEKRGGTGELFF. The CDR3 bases are TGTGCCAGCAGTGAAAAGAGGGGAGGAACCGGGGAGCTGTTTTTT. The V gene is TRBV6-1, the J gene TRBJ2-2; TRBD2 is a possible D gene (6 bases). Germline assignment: CDR1 MNHNS and CDR2 SASEGT. The CDR3 totals 15 residues. Trimming left V 2 bases short and J 5 bases short, with 12 bases between.

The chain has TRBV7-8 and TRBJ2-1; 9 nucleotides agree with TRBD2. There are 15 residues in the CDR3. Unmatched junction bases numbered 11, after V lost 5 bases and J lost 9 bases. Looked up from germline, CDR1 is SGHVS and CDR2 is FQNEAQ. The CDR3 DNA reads TGTGCCAGCAGCGTTAAGGCGGGGGGGCAGATTGAGCAGTTCTTC. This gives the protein CASSVKAGGQIEQFF.

The CDR3 sequence: CASSSPRDTTYNEQFF. CDR3 nucleotides: TGTGCCAGCAGCTCCCCACGGGACACTACCTACAATGAGCAGTTCTTC. This chain joins TRBV7-6 and TRBJ2-1; maybe TRBD1 (6 bases). V lost 4 bases and J lost 2, with 15 bases in between. Germline CDR1 is SGHVS and CDR2 is FNYEAQ. The length of the CDR3 is 16 residues. Complete variable domain (other parts from reference TRBV7-6 and TRBJ2-1): GAGVSQSPRYKVTKRGQDVALRCDPISGHVSLYWYRQALGQGPEFLTYFNYEAQQDKSGLPNDRFSAERPEGSISTLTIQRTEQRDSAMYRCASSSPRDTTYNEQFFGPGTRLTVL.